The sample holds one count of the clone carrying this T cell receptor beta chain. These data are taken from a study of OX40 agonist ivuxolimab in advanced cancers. The overall study: Patients received the agonistic anti-OX40 (CD134) antibody ivuxolimab. One hepatocellular carcinoma and a couple of cutaneous melanoma patients partially responded.

V was cut by 5 bases and J by 6 bases, with 21 bases left in between. Germline CDR1 and CDR2: SGHAT and FQDESV (reference sequence). CDR3 length equals 16 residues. The table came from immunoSEQ multiplex PCR; TCRdb's copy has only in-frame clones and leaves some out. The table has about 94,000 clones, roughly 94% seen once. The TCR originated in an adult with an advanced solid tumor such as melanoma, head and neck, liver or kidney cancer. This rearrangement joins TRBV11-1 to TRBJ2-3; perhaps TRBD2 as D (5 bases). The sample was CD4+ or CD8+ T cells sorted from blood, taken in a trial of the OX40 agonist ivuxolimab. The CDR3 bases are TGTGCCAGCAGCATCGGGCGGGCAGTTTTATGGGATACGCAGTATTTT. It specifies CASSIGRAVLWDTQYF.